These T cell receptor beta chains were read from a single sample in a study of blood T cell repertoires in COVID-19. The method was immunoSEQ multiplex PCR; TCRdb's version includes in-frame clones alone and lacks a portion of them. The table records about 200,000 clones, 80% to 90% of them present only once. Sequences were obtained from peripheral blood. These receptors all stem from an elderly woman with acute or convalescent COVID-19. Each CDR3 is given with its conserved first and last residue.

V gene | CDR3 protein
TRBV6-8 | CASSHRDNYGYTF
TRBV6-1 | CASSEGLTGAGNTIYF
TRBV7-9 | CASSLGQGLNYGYTF
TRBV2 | CASSEGPTGGEGGYTF
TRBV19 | CASTPPGGGYGYTF
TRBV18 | CASSEGNSNQPQHF
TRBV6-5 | CASLETGSFRYTF
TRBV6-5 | CASSHRDRGLYEQYF
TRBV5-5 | CASSSGQVNQPQHF
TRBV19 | CASSPVGHQFNQPQHF
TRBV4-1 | CASSQDWGRGDTIYF
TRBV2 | CASSNLEGYGYTF
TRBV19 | CASAPSGGRTEAFF
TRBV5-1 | CASSLDRSNTEAFF
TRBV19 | CASSILWTHSGNTIYF
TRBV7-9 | CASSLAGVGETQYF
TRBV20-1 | CSASVLGGFQPQHF
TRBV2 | CASSLRGQGADTQYF
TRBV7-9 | CASSTDNRFSYEQYF
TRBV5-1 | CASGGTGITGELFF
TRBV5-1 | CASSQTSGGGGELFF
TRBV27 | CASSETGSGNTIYF
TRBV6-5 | CASSFTGATYEQYF
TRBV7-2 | CASSLRGGGPLNEQFF
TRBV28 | CASSLGRGYLAGGNNEQFF
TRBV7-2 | CASSFHTPGINEQFF
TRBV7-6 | CASSQTGERGYEAFF
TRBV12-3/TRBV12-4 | CASSTTGRTEAFF
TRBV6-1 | CASSEEASGSYEQYF
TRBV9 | CASSPGTPGTEAFF
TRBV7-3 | CASSLTGPLEAFF